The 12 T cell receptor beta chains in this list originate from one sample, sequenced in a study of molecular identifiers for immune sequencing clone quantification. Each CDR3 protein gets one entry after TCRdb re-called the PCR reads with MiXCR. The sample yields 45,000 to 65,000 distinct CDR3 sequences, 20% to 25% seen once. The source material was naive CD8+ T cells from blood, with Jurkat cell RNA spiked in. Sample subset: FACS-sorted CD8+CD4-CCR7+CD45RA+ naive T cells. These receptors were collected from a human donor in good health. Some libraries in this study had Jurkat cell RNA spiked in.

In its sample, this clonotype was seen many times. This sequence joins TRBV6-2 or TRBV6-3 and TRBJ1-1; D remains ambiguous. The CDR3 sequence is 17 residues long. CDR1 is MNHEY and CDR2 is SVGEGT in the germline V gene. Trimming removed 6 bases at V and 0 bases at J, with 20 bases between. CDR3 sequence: CASSFKPTEILNTEAFF. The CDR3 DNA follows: TGTGCCAGCAGCTTCAAACCGACCGAGATTCTGAACACTGAAGCTTTCTTT.

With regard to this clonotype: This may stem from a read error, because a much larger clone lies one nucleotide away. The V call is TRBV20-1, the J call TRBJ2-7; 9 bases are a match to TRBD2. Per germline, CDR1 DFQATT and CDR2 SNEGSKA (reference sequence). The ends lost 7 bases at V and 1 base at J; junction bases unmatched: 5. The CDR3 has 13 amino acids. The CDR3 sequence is CSVPTSGSYEQYF. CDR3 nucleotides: TGCAGTGTCCCGACTAGCGGTTCCTACGAGCAGTACTTC.

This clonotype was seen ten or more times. The CDR3 reads CATAMGVVSNQPQHF. DNA of the CDR3: TGTGCCACCGCAATGGGGGTGGTTAGCAATCAGCCCCAGCATTTT. This chain links TRBV28 with TRBJ1-5, with TRBD1 as a possible D gene (5 bases). The CDR3 consists of 15 residues. The germline V gene has CDR1 MDHEN and CDR2 SYDVKM. Trimming cost V 10 bases and J 0 bases, with 16 bases left between them.

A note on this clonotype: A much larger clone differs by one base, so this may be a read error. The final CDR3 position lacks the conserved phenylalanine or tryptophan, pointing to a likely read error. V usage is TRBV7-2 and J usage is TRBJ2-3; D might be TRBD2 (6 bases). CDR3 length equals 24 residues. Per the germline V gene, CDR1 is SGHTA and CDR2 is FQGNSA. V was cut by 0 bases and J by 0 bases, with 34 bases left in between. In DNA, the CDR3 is TGTGCCAGCAGCTTAGCCCTAACCTCTGGGTCGAAACATTCAGCGGGCGCTAGCACAGATACGCAGTATATT. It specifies CASSLALTSGSKHSAGASTDTQYI.

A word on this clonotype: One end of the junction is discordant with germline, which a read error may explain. The CDR3 reads CASSQESWWNTEAHF. CDR3 bases: TGTGCCAGCAGCCAAGAGTCCTGGTGGAACACTGAAGCTCACTTT. The chain joins TRBV4-2 to TRBJ1-1; D is ambiguous. Germline CDR1 reads LGHNA; CDR2 reads YNFKEQ. The CDR3 is 15 residues long.

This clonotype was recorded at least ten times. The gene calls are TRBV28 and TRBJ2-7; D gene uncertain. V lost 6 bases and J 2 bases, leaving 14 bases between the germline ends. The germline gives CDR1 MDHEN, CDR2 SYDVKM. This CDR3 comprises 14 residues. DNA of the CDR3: TGTGCCAGCAGGCCCTGGGCAGGTACCTACGAGCAGTACTTC. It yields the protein CASRPWAGTYEQYF.

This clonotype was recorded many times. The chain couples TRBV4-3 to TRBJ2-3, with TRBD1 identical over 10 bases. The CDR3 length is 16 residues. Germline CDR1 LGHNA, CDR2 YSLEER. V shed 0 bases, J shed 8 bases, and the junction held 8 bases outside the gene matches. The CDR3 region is CASSQDRGQGQGTQYF. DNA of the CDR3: TGCGCCAGCAGCCAAGACAGGGGACAGGGGCAGGGTACGCAGTATTTT.

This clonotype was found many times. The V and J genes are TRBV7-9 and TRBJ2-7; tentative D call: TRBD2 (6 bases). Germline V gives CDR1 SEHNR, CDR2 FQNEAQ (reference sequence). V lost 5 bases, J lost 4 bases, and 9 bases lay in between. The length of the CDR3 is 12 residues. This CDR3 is CASSDGGYEQYF. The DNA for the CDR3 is TGTGCCAGCAGCGATGGGGGGTACGAGCAGTACTTC.

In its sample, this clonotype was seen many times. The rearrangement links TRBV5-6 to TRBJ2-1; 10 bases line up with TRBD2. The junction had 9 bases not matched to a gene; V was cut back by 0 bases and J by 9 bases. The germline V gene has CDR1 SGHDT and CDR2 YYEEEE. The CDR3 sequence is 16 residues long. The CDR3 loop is CASSLDLAGVPSEQFF. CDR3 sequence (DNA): TGTGCCAGCAGCTTGGATCTAGCGGGAGTTCCCAGTGAGCAGTTCTTC.

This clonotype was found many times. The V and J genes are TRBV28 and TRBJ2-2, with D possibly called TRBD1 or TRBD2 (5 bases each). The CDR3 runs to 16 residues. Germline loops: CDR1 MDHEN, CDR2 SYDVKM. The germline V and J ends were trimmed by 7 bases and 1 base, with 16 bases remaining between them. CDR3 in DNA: TGTGCCAGCATCTCATCCCCGGGACGGAACACCGGGGAGCTGTTTTTT. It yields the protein CASISSPGRNTGELFF.

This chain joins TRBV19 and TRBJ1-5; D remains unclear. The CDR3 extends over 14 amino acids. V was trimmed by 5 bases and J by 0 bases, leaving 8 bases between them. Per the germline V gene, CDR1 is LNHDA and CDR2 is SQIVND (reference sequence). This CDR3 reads CASSEINSNQPQHF. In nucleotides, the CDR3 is TGTGCCAGTAGTGAAATCAATAGCAATCAGCCCCAGCATTTT.

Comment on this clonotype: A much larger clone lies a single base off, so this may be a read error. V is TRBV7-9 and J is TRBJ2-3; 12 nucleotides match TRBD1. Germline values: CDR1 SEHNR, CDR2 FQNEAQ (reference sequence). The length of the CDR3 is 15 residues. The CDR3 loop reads CVSSSGQGATDTQYF. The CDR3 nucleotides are TGTGTCAGCAGCTCGGGACAGGGGGCGACAGATACGCAGTATTTT.